Below, 21 T cell receptor beta chains from the same sample are listed, as sequenced in a study of neurological immune-mediated disorders. Using its own MiXCR run on the 5' RACE reads, TCRdb lists one record per CDR3 protein. This table holds 25,000 to 30,000 distinct CDR3 sequences, roughly 23% found once. The sequenced sample was CD4+ T cells from blood. The receptor set was obtained from a man aged 45-65 years with HTLV-1-associated myelopathy (HAM/TSP).

This clonotype has at least ten counts. V gene TRBV6-6 combines with J gene TRBJ1-1; D is undetermined. CDR3 length: 14 amino acids. The V gene's germline CDR1 is MNHNY and CDR2 SVGAGI (reference sequence). V was clipped by 6 bases and J by 4 bases, with 15 bases between them. Here the CDR3 reads CASRPPELGTEAFF. The DNA for the CDR3 is TGTGCCAGCAGACCGCCTGAATTGGGCACTGAAGCTTTCTTT.

This clonotype has at least ten counts. The chain is built from TRBV5-1 and TRBJ2-3; 10 nucleotides align to TRBD2. The CDR3 contains 16 residues. Germline lookup yields CDR1 SGHRS and CDR2 YFSETQ. The junction had 3 bases not matched to a gene; V was cut back by 1 base and J by 1 base. CDR3 bases: TGCGCCAGCAGCTTGAGCGGGAGGGGAGGCACAGATACGCAGTATTTT. This codes for CASSLSGRGGTDTQYF.

This clonotype was observed at least ten times. The junction departs from the called germline gene at one end, perhaps through a read error. This chain connects TRBV28 to TRBJ2-7; D is uncertain. This CDR3 comprises 14 residues. Germline CDR1 is MDHEN and CDR2 is SYDVKM. The CDR3 sequence: CASSFSMSSYVQYF. The DNA of the CDR3 is TGTGCCAGCAGCTTCAGCATGTCATCCTACGTGCAGTACTTC.

At least ten counts were recorded for this clonotype. This chain joins TRBV10-2 and TRBJ1-2; D gene unclear. This CDR3 spans 13 amino acids. V lost 6 bases to trimming and J lost 2 bases, with 10 bases between them. Germline-derived CDR1 and CDR2 are WSHSY and SAAADI. CDR3 sequence: CASRANTNYGYTF. The CDR3 DNA follows: TGCGCCAGCAGGGCGAATACCAACTATGGCTACACCTTC.

This clonotype was picked up a small number of times. This sequence joins TRBV11-2 and TRBJ1-3, with 12 bases fitting TRBD1. Germline CDR1 reads SGHAT; CDR2 reads FQNNGV. J lost 4 bases, V lost 5 bases, and 6 bases had no gene match. This CDR3 region has 16 residues. The CDR3 here is CASSPGQGARGNTIYF. The CDR3 nucleotides read TGTGCCAGCAGCCCGGGACAGGGGGCGAGAGGAAACACCATATATTTT.

This clonotype occurred many times. A read error may account for a junction end that differs from germline. V gene TRBV29-1 combines with J gene TRBJ2-2, with TRBD2 identical over 8 bases. The CDR3 totals 17 residues. Germline V gene data show CDR1 as SQVTM and CDR2 as ANQGSEA. The CDR3 region has the DNA TGCAGCGTGGAAGGGGGGGTTTCGGGAGGGCACACCGGGGAGCTGTTTTTT. Translated, it gives CSVEGGVSGGHTGELFF.

This clonotype was detected many times. The chain combines TRBV7-9 with TRBJ1-1; 9 bases are a match to TRBD1. Trimming removed 4 bases from V and 5 bases from J; junction bases left unmatched: 5. The CDR3 is 14 residues long. Germline CDR1 SEHNR, CDR2 FQNEAQ (reference sequence). Here the CDR3 DNA reads TGTGCCAGCAGCTCTACAGGGGGCAAGACTGAAGCTTTCTTT. Translation: CASSSTGGKTEAFF. The full variable domain, its missing parts supplied by reference TRBV7-9 and TRBJ1-1, is DTGVSQNPRHKITKRGQNVTFRCDPISEHNRLYWYRQTLGQGPEFLTYFQNEAQLEKSRLLSDRFSAERPKGSFSTLEIQRTEQGDSAMYLCASSSTGGKTEAFFGQGTRLTVV.

In DNA form, the CDR3 reads TGCAGCGTGGCAGGGGGGGGTGGCGAGCAGTACTTC. As protein: CSVAGGGGEQYF. The genes are TRBV29-1 and TRBJ2-7; the D call may be TRBD1 or TRBD2 (7 bases each). From germline, CDR1 is SQVTM and CDR2 ANQGSEA. Deletions cut 6 bases from V and 6 bases from J, with 15 bases between. This CDR3 has 12 amino acids.

This clonotype has just a few counts. This rearrangement joins TRBV12-3 or TRBV12-4 to TRBJ2-3; 7 nucleotides align to TRBD2. With 5 bases clipped from V and 1 base from J, the junction kept 9 bases outside the gene matches. The CDR3 spans 16 residues. In nucleotides, the CDR3 is TGTGCCAGCAGTCCTAGGGGAAGCGGGGGCACAGATACGCAGTATTTT. Translated, it gives CASSPRGSGGTDTQYF.

This clonotype was found many times. This chain links TRBV7-3 with TRBJ2-1; 9 nucleotides match TRBD1. The CDR3 loop spans 15 amino acids. J lost 6 bases, V lost 8 bases, and 11 bases had no gene match. Per the germline V gene, CDR1 is SGHTA and CDR2 is FQGTGA. The CDR3 sequence is CASGGGGTGFNEQFF. DNA for the CDR3: TGTGCCAGCGGTGGGGGGGGGACAGGGTTCAATGAGCAGTTCTTC.

This clonotype was seen repeatedly, ten times or more. The chain links TRBV5-1 to TRBJ2-3, with D possibly matching TRBD2 (6 bases). V was trimmed by 4 bases and J by 4 bases, leaving 16 bases between them. The length of the CDR3 is 15 residues. CDR1 is SGHRS, CDR2 YFSETQ, per germline. As DNA, the CDR3 is TGCGCCAGCAGCCTTGGGAGGCAGGGCGCAGATACGCAGTATTTT. It is translated as CASSLGRQGADTQYF.

This clonotype was observed a few times. The V call is TRBV28, the J call TRBJ1-1, with 9 bases fitting TRBD1. Germline CDR1 MDHEN, CDR2 SYDVKM. CDR3 size: 13 residues. The V gene end was trimmed by 4 bases and the J gene end by 5 bases; junction bases not matched to a gene: 2. The CDR3, as DNA: TGTGCCAGCAGTTCTGGGACAGGGACTGAAGCTTTCTTT. Protein: CASSSGTGTEAFF.

This clonotype has ten or more counts. J is TRBJ2-2 and V is TRBV2; D is uncertain. Germline-derived CDR1 and CDR2 are SNHLY and FYNNEI. The germline V and J ends were trimmed by 4 bases and 0 bases, with 12 bases remaining between them. The CDR3 consists of 16 residues. In DNA form, the CDR3 reads TGTGCCAGCAGTGGGTTAGGAGCCACGAACACCGGGGAGCTGTTTTTT. It encodes CASSGLGATNTGELFF. Complete variable domain (other parts from reference TRBV2 and TRBJ2-2): EPEVTQTPSHQVTQMGQEVILRCVPISNHLYFYWYRQILGQKVEFLVSFYNNEISEKSEIFDDQFSVERPDGSNFTLKIRSTKLEDSAMYFCASSGLGATNTGELFFGEGSRLTVL.

This clonotype was recorded at least ten times. This chain's CDR3 is CASTPWGQGSSYEQYF. The CDR3 DNA reads as TGTGCCAGCACCCCGTGGGGACAGGGGAGCTCCTACGAGCAGTACTTC. The gene calls are TRBV12-3 or TRBV12-4 and TRBJ2-7, with TRBD1 matching over 10 bases. V trimming: 7 bases; J trimming: 0 bases; junction bases outside the gene matches: 9. This CDR3 is 16 amino acids long.

The chain couples TRBV2 to TRBJ2-2; D is possibly TRBD1 (6 bases). The CDR3 length is 15 residues. Germline V gene lookup returns CDR1 SNHLY and CDR2 FYNNEI. V lost 3 bases and J 4 bases, leaving 12 bases between the germline ends. The CDR3 region is CASSERLGGTGELFF. The CDR3, as DNA: TGTGCCAGCAGTGAGCGGTTAGGGGGCACCGGGGAGCTGTTTTTT.

This clonotype was observed at least ten times. The chain joins TRBV6-5 to TRBJ1-3; TRBD1 might be the D (6 bases). CDR3 length: 14 amino acids. Trimming took off 6 bases at V and 1 base at J, with 10 bases between the two ends. CDR1 MNHEY and CDR2 SVGAGI come from the germline V gene. The CDR3 loop is CASRRTGSGNTIYF. CDR3 DNA sequence: TGTGCCAGCAGACGCACAGGGTCTGGAAACACCATATATTTT.

This clonotype was seen repeatedly, ten times or more. The chain uses TRBV11-3 and TRBJ2-1; D remains ambiguous. The CDR3 runs to 15 residues. Trimming took 2 bases from V and 7 from J, leaving 15 bases between them. CDR1 is SGHNT, CDR2 YENEEA, per germline. This chain's CDR3 is CASSLMGAGPNEQFF. The CDR3 DNA sequence: TGTGCCAGCAGCTTAATGGGCGCAGGTCCAAATGAGCAGTTCTTC.

This clonotype was seen a few times. The V call is TRBV7-2, the J call TRBJ1-2; 8 bases map to TRBD1. Germline CDR1 is SGHTA and CDR2 is FQGNSA. The V gene end was trimmed by 6 bases and the J gene end by 6 bases; junction bases not matched to a gene: 3. CDR3 length: 12 residues. The CDR3 reads CASRPGGDGYTF. The CDR3 bases are TGTGCCAGCAGACCAGGGGGCGATGGCTACACCTTC. Based on the CDR3 plus reference TRBV7-2 and TRBJ1-2, the full variable domain is GAGVSQSPSNKVTEKGKDVELRCDPISGHTALYWYRQSLGQGLEFLIYFQGNSAPDKSGLPSDRFSAERTGGSVSTLTIQRTQQEDSAVYLCASRPGGDGYTFGSGTRLTVV.

This clonotype was seen many times. The V gene is TRBV7-9, the J gene TRBJ2-2; D remains unclear. Germline V gene lookup returns CDR1 SEHNR and CDR2 FQNEAQ (reference sequence). Trimming took 5 bases from V and 3 from J, leaving 16 bases between them. The CDR3 runs 16 residues. This CDR3 reads CASSLGAGFYTGELFF. The CDR3 bases are TGTGCCAGCAGCCTAGGAGCCGGGTTCTACACCGGGGAGCTGTTTTTT. Full variable domain (remainder filled in from reference TRBV7-9 and TRBJ2-2): DTGVSQNPRHKITKRGQNVTFRCDPISEHNRLYWYRQTLGQGPEFLTYFQNEAQLEKSRLLSDRFSAERPKGSFSTLEIQRTEQGDSAMYLCASSLGAGFYTGELFFGEGSRLTVL.

This clonotype appeared many times. The chain has TRBV24-1 and TRBJ2-1; 7 nucleotides align to TRBD2. With V trimmed by 4 bases and J by 9 bases, 5 bases remained unmatched. The CDR3 runs to 13 residues. Germline V gene data show CDR1 as KGHDR and CDR2 as SFDVKD. Here the CDR3 reads CATSDPPGGEQFF. Here the CDR3 DNA reads TGTGCCACCAGTGACCCCCCGGGGGGTGAGCAGTTCTTC.

On this clonotype: The junction departs from germline at one end; a sequencing error may be responsible. This sequence joins TRBV5-8 and TRBJ2-6; D is ambiguous. The CDR3 spans 15 residues. Per the germline V gene, CDR1 is SGHTS and CDR2 is YDEGEE. Here the CDR3 DNA reads TGTGCCAGCAGGCCCACCAGGTCTTGGGCCAATGTCCTGACTTTC. Amino acids: CASRPTRSWANVLTF.